The clone carrying this T cell receptor beta chain was picked up a small number of times. The target antigen is unknown. J gave up 0 bases and V 5 bases, and 7 bases lay outside the gene matches. This CDR3 has 17 residues. Germline assignment: CDR1 DFQATT and CDR2 SNEGSKA (reference sequence). This entry belongs to a study of T-cell memory formation after mild COVID-19. General study points: Researchers could not confirm that second-wave clones peaking on day 37 targeted SARS-CoV-2. Later expanders leaned CD4+, whereas clones that contracted between day 15 and 85 were balanced CD4/CD8. Several responding clones turned up in pre-infection memory, indicating that cross-reactive memory may have taken part.

TCR alpha and TCR beta cDNA libraries carrying sample barcodes and UMIs were produced by 5'RACE using constant-segment primers. TCRdb reanalysed the 5' RACE reads using MiXCR and keeps one entry per CDR3 protein. The table has around 320,000 distinct CDR3 sequences, 25% to 30% seen once; the top ten hold about 13%. This TCR was recovered from an adult woman who had mild COVID-19 (a few samples of this study predate the infection). Cell type and time point are not known. The sequenced sample was PBMCs or a T cell subset sorted from them (not recorded which). This chain joins TRBV20-1 and TRBJ2-3, with 14 bases fitting TRBD2. The CDR3 DNA reads as TGCAGTGCTGAGGGACTAGCGGGAGCTGGGAGCACAGATACGCAGTATTTT. Translated, it gives CSAEGLAGAGSTDTQYF.